This TCR beta chain was found in a study of technical replicates of blood from a handful of donors. TCRdb keeps only in-frame clones here, not all; method: immunoSEQ multiplex PCR. The table records tens of thousands of clones, approximately 96% of them present only once. The J segment lost 3 bases and the V segment lost 6 bases, leaving 4 bases of the junction unmatched. Germline loops: CDR1 SNHLY, CDR2 FYNNEI. CDR3 length: 14 residues. The sequenced sample was T cells isolated from PBMCs. This TCR was recovered from a human donor in good health. The V gene is TRBV2, the J gene TRBJ2-7; the match to TRBD2 covers 11 bases. In DNA form, the CDR3 reads TGTGCCAGCAGGGGGACTAGCGGAATCTACGAGCAGTACTTC. It codes for CASRGTSGIYEQYF.